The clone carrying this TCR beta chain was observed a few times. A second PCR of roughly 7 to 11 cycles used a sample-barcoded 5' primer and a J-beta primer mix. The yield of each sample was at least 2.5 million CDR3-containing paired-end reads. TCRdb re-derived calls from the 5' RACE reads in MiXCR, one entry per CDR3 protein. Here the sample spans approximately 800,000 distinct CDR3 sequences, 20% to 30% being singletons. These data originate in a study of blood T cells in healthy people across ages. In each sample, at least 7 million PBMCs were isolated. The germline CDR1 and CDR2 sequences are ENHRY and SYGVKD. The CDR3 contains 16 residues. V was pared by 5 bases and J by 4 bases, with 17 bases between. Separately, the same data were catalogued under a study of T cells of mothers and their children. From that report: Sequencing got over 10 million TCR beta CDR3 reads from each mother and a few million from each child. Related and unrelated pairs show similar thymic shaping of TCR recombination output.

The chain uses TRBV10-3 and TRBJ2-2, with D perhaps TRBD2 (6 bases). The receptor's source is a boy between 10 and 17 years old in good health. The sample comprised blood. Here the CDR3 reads CAISLGGSSGTGELFF. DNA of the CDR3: TGTGCCATCAGTCTCGGGGGTTCCAGCGGCACCGGGGAGCTGTTTTTT.